The 3 T cell receptor beta chains reported below all come from one sample, sequenced in a study of blood T cells in healthy people across ages. Then a second PCR, running about 6 to 11 cycles, was carried out with a sample-barcoded 5' primer and a J-beta primer mix. In TCRdb, the 5' RACE reads were re-called with MiXCR into one record per CDR3 protein. The sample holds about 290,000 distinct CDR3 sequences, 25% to 30% seen once. Specimen: blood. The receptors here all came from a woman in her 70s in good health.

The J gene is TRBJ2-5, the V gene TRBV28; a weak D match, TRBD1 (6 bases). Germline values: CDR1 MDHEN, CDR2 SYDVKM. Trimming shortened V by 4 bases and J by 2 bases, and 14 bases separated the two germline ends. The CDR3 extends over 15 amino acids. The CDR3 protein is CASSSTRTVQETQYF. Here the CDR3 DNA reads TGTGCCAGCAGTTCAACCCGGACAGTTCAAGAGACCCAGTACTTC. Full variable domain (missing parts from reference TRBV28 and TRBJ2-5): DVKVTQSSRYLVKRTGEKVFLECVQDMDHENMFWYRQDPGLGLRLIYFSYDVKMKEKGDIPEGYSVSREKKERFSLILESASTNQTSMYLCASSSTRTVQETQYFGPGTRLLVL.

This sequence joins TRBV4-2 and TRBJ2-3; no definite D call. V gave up 0 bases and J gave up 2 bases, with 9 bases separating them. CDR1 is LGHNA and CDR2 is YNFKEQ in the germline V gene. This CDR3 region has 15 residues. CDR3 nucleotide sequence: TGTGCCAGCAGCCAAGATTCTAAGGACACAGATACGCAGTATTTT. Translation gives CASSQDSKDTDTQYF.

This clonotype showed up just a few times. V is TRBV28 and J is TRBJ1-2; tentatively, D is TRBD1 (6 bases). V was pared by 7 bases and J by 10 bases, with 13 bases between. CDR3 size: 11 residues. Germline values: CDR1 MDHEN, CDR2 SYDVKM. The CDR3 bases are TGTGCCAGCAACGGGGGCTCTTTCTACACCTTC. Translated, it gives CASNGGSFYTF.